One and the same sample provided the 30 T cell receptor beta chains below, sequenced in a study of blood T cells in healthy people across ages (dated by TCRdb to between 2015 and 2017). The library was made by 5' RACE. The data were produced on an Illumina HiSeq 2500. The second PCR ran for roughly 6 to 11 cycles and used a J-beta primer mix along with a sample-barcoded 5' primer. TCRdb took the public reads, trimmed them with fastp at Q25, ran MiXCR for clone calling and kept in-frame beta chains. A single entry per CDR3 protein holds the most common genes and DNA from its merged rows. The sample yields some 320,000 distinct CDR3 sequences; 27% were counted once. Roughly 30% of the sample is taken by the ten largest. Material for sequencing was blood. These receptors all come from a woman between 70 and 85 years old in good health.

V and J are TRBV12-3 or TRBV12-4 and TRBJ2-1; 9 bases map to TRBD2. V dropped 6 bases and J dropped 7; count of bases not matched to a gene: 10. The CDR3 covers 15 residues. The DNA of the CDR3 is TGTGCCAGCAGACAGGGACTAGCCGTCAGAAATGAGCAGTTCTTC. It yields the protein CASRQGLAVRNEQFF.

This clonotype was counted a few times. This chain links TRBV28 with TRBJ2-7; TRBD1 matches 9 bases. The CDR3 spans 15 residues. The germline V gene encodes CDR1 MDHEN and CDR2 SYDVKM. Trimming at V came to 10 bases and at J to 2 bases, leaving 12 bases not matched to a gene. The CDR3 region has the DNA TGTGCCACCACAGGGACGGGACAGGGACCCTACGAGCAGTACTTC. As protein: CATTGTGQGPYEQYF.

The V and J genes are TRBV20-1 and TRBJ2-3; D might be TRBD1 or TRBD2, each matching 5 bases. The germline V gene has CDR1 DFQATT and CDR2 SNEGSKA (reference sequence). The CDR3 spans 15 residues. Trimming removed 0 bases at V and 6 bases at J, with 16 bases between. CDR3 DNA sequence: TGCAGTGCTAGAGACCAGGGTGGAACGGGGGATACGCAGTATTTT. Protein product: CSARDQGGTGDTQYF.

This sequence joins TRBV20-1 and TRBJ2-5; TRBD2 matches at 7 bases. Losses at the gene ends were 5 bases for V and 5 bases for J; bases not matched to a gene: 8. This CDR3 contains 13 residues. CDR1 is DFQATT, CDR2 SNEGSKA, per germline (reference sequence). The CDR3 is CSAGLGSVETQYF. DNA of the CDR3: TGCAGTGCTGGACTAGGGTCCGTCGAGACCCAGTACTTC.

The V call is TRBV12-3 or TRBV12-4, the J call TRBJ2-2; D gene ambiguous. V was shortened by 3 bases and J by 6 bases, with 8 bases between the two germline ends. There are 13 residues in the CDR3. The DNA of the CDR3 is TGTGCCAGCAGTTTTCCCTATCCCGGGGAGCTGTTTTTT. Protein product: CASSFPYPGELFF.

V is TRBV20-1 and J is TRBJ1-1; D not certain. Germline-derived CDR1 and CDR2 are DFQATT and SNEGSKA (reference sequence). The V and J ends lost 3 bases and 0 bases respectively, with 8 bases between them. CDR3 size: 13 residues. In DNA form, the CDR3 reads TGCAGTGCTAGTAAGGCTTTGAACACTGAAGCTTTCTTT. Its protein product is CSASKALNTEAFF.

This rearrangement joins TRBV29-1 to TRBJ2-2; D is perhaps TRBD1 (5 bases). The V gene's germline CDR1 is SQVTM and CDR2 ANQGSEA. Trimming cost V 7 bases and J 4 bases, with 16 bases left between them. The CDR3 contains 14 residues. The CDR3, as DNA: TGCAGCGCAGGGCTAGGTTCGATCACCGGGGAGCTGTTTTTT. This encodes CSAGLGSITGELFF.

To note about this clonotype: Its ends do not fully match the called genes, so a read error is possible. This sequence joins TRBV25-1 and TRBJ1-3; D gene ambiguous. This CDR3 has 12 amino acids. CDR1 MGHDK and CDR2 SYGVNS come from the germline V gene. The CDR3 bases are TGTGCCAGCAGTGAAGGTGGATACACCATATATTTT. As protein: CASSEGGYTIYF.

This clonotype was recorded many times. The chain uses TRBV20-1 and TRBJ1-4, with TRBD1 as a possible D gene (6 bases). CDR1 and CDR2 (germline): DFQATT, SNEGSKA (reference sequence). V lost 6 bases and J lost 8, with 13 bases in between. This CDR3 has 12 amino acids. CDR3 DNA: TGCAGTGCAGCCCCTAGGGGGGAAAAACTGTTTTTT. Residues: CSAAPRGEKLFF.

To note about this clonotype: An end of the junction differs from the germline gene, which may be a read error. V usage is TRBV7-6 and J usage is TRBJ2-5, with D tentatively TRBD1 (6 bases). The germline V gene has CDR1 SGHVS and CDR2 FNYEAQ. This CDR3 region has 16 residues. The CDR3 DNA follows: TGTGCCAGCAGCTTAGTGCCCAGGGGTTACCAAGAAACCCAGTACTTC. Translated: CASSLVPRGYQETQYF.

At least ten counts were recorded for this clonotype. The CDR3 loop reads CASSLWEARDSTYEQYF. The DNA of the CDR3 is TGTGCCAGCAGTTTATGGGAGGCTCGGGACAGTACCTACGAGCAGTACTTC. The chain uses TRBV28 and TRBJ2-7, with TRBD1 matching over 7 bases. In germline, CDR1 is MDHEN, CDR2 SYDVKM. The V gene end was trimmed by 0 bases and the J gene end by 2 bases; junction bases not matched to a gene: 10. The CDR3 runs to 17 residues.

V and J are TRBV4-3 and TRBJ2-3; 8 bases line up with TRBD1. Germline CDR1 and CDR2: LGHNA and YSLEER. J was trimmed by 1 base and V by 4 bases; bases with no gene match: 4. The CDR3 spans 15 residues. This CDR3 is CASSRDRRRTDTQYF. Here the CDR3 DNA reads TGCGCCAGCAGCCGGGACAGGCGCCGCACAGATACGCAGTATTTT.

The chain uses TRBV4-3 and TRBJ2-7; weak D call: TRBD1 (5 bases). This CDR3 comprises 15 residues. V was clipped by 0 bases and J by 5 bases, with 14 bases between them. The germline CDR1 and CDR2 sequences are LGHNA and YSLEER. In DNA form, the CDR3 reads TGCGCCAGCAGCCAAGATGGTAACAGGCTAAACGAGCAGTACTTC. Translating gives CASSQDGNRLNEQYF.

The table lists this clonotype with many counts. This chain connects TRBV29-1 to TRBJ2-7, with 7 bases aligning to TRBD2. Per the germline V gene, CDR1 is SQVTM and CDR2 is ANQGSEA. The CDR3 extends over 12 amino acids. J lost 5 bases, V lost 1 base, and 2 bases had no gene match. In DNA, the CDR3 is TGCAGCGTTGAAGCTAGCGGTCACGAGCAGTACTTC. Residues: CSVEASGHEQYF.

The CDR3 sequence is CSVESGQGASAFF. The DNA of the CDR3 is TGCAGCGTTGAAAGTGGACAGGGGGCTTCTGCTTTCTTT. The J gene is TRBJ1-1, the V gene TRBV29-1, with 11 positions matching TRBD1. J gave up 11 bases and V 2 bases, and 7 bases lay outside the gene matches. Looked up from germline, CDR1 is SQVTM and CDR2 is ANQGSEA. This CDR3 comprises 13 residues. The full variable domain, completed using reference TRBV29-1 and TRBJ1-1, is SAVISQKPSRDICQRGTSLTIQCQVDSQVTMMFWYRQQPGQSLTLIATANQGSEATYESGFVIDKFPISRPNLTFSTLTVSNMSPEDSSIYLCSVESGQGASAFFGQGTRLTVV.

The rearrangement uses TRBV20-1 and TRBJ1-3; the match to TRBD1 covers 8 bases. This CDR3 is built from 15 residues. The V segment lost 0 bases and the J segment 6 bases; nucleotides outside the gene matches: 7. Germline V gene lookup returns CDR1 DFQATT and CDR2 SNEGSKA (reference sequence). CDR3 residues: CSARDPTGGKNTIYF. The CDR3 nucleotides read TGCAGTGCTAGAGATCCTACAGGGGGGAAAAACACCATATATTTT.

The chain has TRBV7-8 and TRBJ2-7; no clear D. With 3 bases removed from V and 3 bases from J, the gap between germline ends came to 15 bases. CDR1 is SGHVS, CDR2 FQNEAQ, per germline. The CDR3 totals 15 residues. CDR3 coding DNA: TGTGCCAGCAGCTTGGCTCTGGTAACGAGCTACGAGCAGTACTTC. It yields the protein CASSLALVTSYEQYF.

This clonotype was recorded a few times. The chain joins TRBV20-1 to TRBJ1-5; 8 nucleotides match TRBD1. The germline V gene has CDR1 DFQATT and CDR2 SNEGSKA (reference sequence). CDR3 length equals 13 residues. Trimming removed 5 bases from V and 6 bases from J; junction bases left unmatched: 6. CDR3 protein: CSAAGGGGQPQHF. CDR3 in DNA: TGCAGTGCTGCAGGGGGCGGAGGTCAGCCCCAGCATTTT.

The CDR3 DNA reads TGTGCCAGCAGCTTAGCGCAGGAAGCTAACTATGGCTACACCTTC. Translating it yields CASSLAQEANYGYTF. The chain employs TRBV7-2 and TRBJ1-2; no reliable D call. Germline values: CDR1 SGHTA, CDR2 FQGNSA. This CDR3 comprises 15 residues. V was trimmed by 0 bases and J by 0 bases, leaving 8 bases between them.

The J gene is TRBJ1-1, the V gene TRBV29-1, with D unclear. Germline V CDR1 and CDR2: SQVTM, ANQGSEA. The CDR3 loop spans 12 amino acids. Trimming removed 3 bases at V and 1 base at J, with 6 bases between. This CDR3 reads CSVDVPNTEAFF. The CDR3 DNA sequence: TGCAGCGTTGACGTTCCGAACACTGAAGCTTTCTTT.

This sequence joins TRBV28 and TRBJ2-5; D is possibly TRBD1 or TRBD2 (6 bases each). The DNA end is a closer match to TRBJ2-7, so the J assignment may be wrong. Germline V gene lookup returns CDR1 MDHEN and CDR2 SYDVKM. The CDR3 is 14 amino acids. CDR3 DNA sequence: TGTGCCAGCAGTTTATCCCGGGGGCGATACGAGCAGTACTTC. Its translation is CASSLSRGRYEQYF.

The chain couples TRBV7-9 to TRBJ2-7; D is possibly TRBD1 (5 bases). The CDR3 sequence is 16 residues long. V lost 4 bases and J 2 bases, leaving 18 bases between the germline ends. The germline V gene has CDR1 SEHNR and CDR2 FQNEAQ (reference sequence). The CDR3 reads CASSSPGIVGAYEQYF. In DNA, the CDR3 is TGTGCCAGCAGCTCCCCAGGGATCGTGGGCGCCTACGAGCAGTACTTC.

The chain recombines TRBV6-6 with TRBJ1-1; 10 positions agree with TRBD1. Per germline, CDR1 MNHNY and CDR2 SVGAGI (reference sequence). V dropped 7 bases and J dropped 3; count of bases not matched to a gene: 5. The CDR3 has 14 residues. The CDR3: CASIDRGPYTEAFF. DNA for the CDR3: TGTGCCAGCATTGACAGGGGGCCCTACACTGAAGCTTTCTTT.

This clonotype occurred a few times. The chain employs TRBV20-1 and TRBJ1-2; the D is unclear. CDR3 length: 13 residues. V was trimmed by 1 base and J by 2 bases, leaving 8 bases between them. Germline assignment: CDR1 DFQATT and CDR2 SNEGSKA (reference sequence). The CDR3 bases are TGCAGTGCTAGAGTGGCAGGAAACTATGGCTACACCTTC. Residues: CSARVAGNYGYTF.

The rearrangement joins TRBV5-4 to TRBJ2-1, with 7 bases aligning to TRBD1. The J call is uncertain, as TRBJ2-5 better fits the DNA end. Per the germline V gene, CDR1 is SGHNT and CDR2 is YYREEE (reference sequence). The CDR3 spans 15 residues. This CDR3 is CASSPRQGSYATQYF. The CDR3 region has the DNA TGTGCCAGCAGCCCAAGACAGGGTAGCTATGCGACCCAGTACTTC.

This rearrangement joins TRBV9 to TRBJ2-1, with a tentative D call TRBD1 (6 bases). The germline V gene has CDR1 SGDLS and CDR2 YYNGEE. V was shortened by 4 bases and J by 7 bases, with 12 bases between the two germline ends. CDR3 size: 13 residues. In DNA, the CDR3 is TGTGCCAGCAGCCCCGGACAGCTTAATGAGCAGTTCTTC. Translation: CASSPGQLNEQFF.

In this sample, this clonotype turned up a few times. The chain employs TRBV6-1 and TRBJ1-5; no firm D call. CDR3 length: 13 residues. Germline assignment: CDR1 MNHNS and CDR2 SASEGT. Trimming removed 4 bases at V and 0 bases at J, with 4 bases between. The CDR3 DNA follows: TGTGCCAGCAGTGCCCTTAGCAATCAGCCCCAGCATTTT. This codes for CASSALSNQPQHF.

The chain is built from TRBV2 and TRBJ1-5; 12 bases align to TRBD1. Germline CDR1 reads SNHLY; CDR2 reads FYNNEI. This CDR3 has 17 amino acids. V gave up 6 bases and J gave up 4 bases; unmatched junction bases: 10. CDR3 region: CASSAGTGGRGNQPQHF. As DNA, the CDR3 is TGTGCCAGCAGCGCCGGGACAGGGGGCCGTGGGAATCAGCCCCAGCATTTT.

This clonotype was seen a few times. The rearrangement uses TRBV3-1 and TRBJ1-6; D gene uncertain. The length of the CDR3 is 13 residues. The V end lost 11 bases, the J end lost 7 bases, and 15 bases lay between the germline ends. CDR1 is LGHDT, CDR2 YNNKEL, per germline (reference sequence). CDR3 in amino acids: CAVQANQNSPLHF. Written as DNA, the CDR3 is TGTGCCGTCCAAGCGAATCAGAATTCACCCCTCCACTTT. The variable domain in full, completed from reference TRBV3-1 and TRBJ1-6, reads DTAVSQTPKYLVTQMGNDKSIKCEQNLGHDTMYWYKQDSKKFLKIMFSYNNKELIINETVPNRFSPKSPDKAHLNLHINSLELGDSAVYFCAVQANQNSPLHFGNGTRLTVT.

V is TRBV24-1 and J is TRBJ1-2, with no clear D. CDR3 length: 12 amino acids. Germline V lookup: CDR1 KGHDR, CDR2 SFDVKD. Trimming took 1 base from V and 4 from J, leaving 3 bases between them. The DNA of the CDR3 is TGTGCCACCAGTGATTTATCCTATGGCTACACCTTC. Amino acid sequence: CATSDLSYGYTF.